This T cell receptor (beta chain) was recorded in a study of T cell responses to AZD1222 COVID-19 vaccine. Broader study findings: Only a handful of AZD1222 recipients, roughly six in all, had baseline seropositivity. Donors skewed white British and female; clonal diversity was possibly underestimated. Spike-specific TCR repertoires showed rising breadth and depth after two AZD1222 doses.

Sequencing used immunoSEQ multiplex PCR; TCRdb keeps in-frame clones, though not all of them. The repertoire includes 70,000 to 95,000 clones, more than 75% of them detected once, and 4.2% sits in the top ten. To note about this clone: What it binds is not known.

V was clipped by 5 bases and J by 4 bases; unmatched bases: 6. This CDR3 is built from 15 residues. Germline V gene data show CDR1 as SEHNR and CDR2 as FQNEAQ (reference sequence). This specimen was peripheral blood, taken on day 0 of AZD1222 vaccination. The clonotype was recovered from an adult in good health. The chain is built from TRBV7-9 and TRBJ1-3; 9 bases agree with TRBD1. This CDR3 is CASSADRGRGNTIYF. The CDR3 bases are TGTGCCAGCAGCGCGGACAGGGGTAGGGGAAACACCATATATTTT.